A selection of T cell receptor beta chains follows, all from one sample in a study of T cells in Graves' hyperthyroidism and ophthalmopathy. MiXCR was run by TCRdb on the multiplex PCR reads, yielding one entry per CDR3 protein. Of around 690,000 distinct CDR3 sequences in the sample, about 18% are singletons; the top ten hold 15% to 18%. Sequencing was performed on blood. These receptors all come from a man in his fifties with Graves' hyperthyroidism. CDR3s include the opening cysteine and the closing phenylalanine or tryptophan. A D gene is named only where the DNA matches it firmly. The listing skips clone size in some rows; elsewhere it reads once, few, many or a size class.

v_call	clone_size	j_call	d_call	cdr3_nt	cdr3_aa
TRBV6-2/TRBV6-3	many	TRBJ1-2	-	TGTGCCAGCACCAATTCTCCGGGCACCTATGGCTACACCTTC	CASTNSPGTYGYTF
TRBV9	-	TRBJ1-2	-	TGTGCCAGCAGCGTTTGGGGGGGAGACGGCTACACCTTC	CASSVWGGDGYTF
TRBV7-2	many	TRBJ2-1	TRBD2	TGTGCCAGCAGCTATCTAGTCGGACTAGCGGGAGAACCGACCGACGATGAGCAGTTCTTC	CASSYLVGLAGEPTDDEQFF
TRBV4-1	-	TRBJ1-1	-	TGCGCCAGCAGCCAAGTTCTCCGGGACGACACTGAAGCTTTCTTT	CASSQVLRDDTEAFF
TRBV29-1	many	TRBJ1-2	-	TGCAGCGCCTGGATGAGCGGCTATGGCTACACCTTC	CSAWMSGYGYTF
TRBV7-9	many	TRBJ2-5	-	TGTGCCAGCAGCGCCCCCGGGGCAGAGACCCAGTACTTC	CASSAPGAETQYF
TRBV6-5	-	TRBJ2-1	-	TGTGCCAGCAGTTTCGATCCGGGATACACATACAATGAGCAGTTCTTC	CASSFDPGYTYNEQFF
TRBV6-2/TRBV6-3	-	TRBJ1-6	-	TGTGCCAGCAGTTACTCAGAAGTACCGGACGTCTTAAATTCACCCCTCCACTTT	CASSYSEVPDVLNSPLHF
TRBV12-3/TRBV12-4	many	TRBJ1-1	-	TGTGCCCGGGAGAAGGGGAACACTGAAGCTTTCTTT	CAREKGNTEAFF
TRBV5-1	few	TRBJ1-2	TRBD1	TGCGCCAGCAGCTTGACGACAGGGGGCACCGGCTATGGCTACACCTTC	CASSLTTGGTGYGYTF
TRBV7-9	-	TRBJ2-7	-	TGTGCCAGCAGCTTAACAGGGGCACTAGCCTCCTACGAGCAGTACTTC	CASSLTGALASYEQYF
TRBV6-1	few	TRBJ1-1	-	TGTGCCAGCAGCACAGGGTATAAGGCTTTCTTT	CASSTGYKAFF
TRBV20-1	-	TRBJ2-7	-	TGCAGTGCTAGAGGGCAGAGCCTTTGGTCGTACGAGCAGTACTTC	CSARGQSLWSYEQYF
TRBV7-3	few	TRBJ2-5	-	TGTGCCAGCAGCTTTTACCCGGGCAGCCCCCCCCAGTACTTC	CASSFYPGSPPQYF
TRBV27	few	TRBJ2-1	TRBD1	TGTGCCAGCAGAACCGGACAGGGGGCAATCAATGAGCAGTTCTTC	CASRTGQGAINEQFF
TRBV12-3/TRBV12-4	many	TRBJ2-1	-	TGTGCCAGCAGTAGCGGGCTGAAGAATGAGCAGTTCTTC	CASSSGLKNEQFF
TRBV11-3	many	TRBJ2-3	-	TGTGCCAGCAGCTTAGCGGGGCAGGGAAGAGATACGCAGTATTTT	CASSLAGQGRDTQYF
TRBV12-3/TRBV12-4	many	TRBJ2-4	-	TGTGCCAGCAGTGTAGCAGAAAAAAACATTCAGTACTTC	CASSVAEKNIQYF
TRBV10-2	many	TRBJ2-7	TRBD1	TGCGCCAGCAGGGGCCGGGACAGTCTCTCCTACGAGCAGTACTTC	CASRGRDSLSYEQYF
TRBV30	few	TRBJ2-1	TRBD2	TGTGCCTGGAGTTCTTCTAGCGGGAGGGCCACAGATGAGCAGTTCTTC	CAWSSSSGRATDEQFF
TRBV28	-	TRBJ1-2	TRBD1	TGTGCCAGCAGTTTATTTGGGACAGGGGAAACCTATAACTATGGCTACACCTTC	CASSLFGTGETYNYGYTF
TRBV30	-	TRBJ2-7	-	TGTGCCTGGAGTGTTTTAGAGGGACAATACTCCTACGAGCAGTACTTC	CAWSVLEGQYSYEQYF
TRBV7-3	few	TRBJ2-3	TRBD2	TGTGCCAGCAACCCGGGACTAGCGGGAGGCCCAGATACGCAGTATTTT	CASNPGLAGGPDTQYF
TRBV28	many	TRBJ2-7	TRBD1	TGTGCCAGCAGTTTACCACAGGGGGGATCCTACGAGCAGTACTTC	CASSLPQGGSYEQYF
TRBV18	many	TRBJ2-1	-	TGTGCCAGCTCACCACCGTCAGTCGGTGAGCAGTTCTTC	CASSPPSVGEQFF
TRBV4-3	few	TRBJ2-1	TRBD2	TGCGCCAGCAGCCAAGTACCCGGGACTAGCGGGACCTACAATGAGCAGTTCTTC	CASSQVPGTSGTYNEQFF
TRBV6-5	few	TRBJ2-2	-	TGTGCCAGCAGTTACGAGAGAGGGGGATTGGTAACCGGGGAGCTGTTTTTT	CASSYERGGLVTGELFF
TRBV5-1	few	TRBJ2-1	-	TGCGCCAGCAGCTTGGTTGTAGGGAGCTCCTACAATGAGCAGTTCTTC	CASSLVVGSSYNEQFF
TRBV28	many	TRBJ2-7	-	TGTGCCAGCAGTTATCCCCCAGGGCAGGGTGGCTACGAGCAGTACTTC	CASSYPPGQGGYEQYF
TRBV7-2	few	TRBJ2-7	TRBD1	TGTGCCAGCAGCTTAACCCGGGACAGAGCCTACGAGCAGTACTTC	CASSLTRDRAYEQYF
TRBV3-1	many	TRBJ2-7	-	TGTGCCAGCAGCCAACTCTACGAGCAGTACTTC	CASSQLYEQYF
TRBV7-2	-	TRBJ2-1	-	TGTGCCAGCAGCTTAGGGAGGACACTCTACAATGAGCAGTTCTTC	CASSLGRTLYNEQFF
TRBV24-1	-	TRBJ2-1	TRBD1	TGTGCCACCAGTGATCTGACAGGGGGCGGGTGGAATGAGCAGTTCTTC	CATSDLTGGGWNEQFF
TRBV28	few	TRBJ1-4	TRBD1	TGTGCCAGCAGTGAGGGACAGTCTTTTGAAAAACTGTTTTTT	CASSEGQSFEKLFF
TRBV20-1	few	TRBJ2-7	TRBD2	TGCAGTGCTACCCCAACTAGCGGGAGCTTGGTCGGCGAGCAGTACTTC	CSATPTSGSLVGEQYF
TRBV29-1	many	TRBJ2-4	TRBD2	TGCAGCGTTGTTAGCGGGAGGGGGTTGGAAAACATTCAGTACTTC	CSVVSGRGLENIQYF
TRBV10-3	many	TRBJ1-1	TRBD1	TGTGCCAGCGTGGGACAGGAGAACACTGAAGCTTTCTTT	CASVGQENTEAFF
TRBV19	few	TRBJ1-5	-	TGTGCCAGTAGCAGTCGACAGAGGCGGCAGCCCCAGCATTTT	CASSSRQRRQPQHF
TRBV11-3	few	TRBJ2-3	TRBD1	TGTGCCAGCAGCCCCGGGACAGGGCGCCATACGCAGTATTTT	CASSPGTGRHTQYF
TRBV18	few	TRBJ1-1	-	TGTGCCAGCTCACCAGGGGAAAGGAGGGGGACCACTGAAGCTTTCTTT	CASSPGERRGTTEAFF
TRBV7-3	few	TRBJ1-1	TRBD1	TGTGCCAGCAGCTTAACGTCCCAGGGGGCGTCGGCCACTGAAGCTTTCTTT	CASSLTSQGASATEAFF
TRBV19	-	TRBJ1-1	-	TGTGCCAGTAGCACGGACGGATACACTGAAGCTTTCTTT	CASSTDGYTEAFF
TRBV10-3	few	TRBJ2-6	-	TGTGCCATCACCGGACAGCCTGGGGCCAACGTCCTGACTTTC	CAITGQPGANVLTF
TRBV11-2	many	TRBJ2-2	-	TGTGCCAGCAGCTTAGTTAGAGGCCCGGAGCTGTTTTTT	CASSLVRGPELFF
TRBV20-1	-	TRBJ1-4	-	TGCAGTGCTAGTCCTCCGCCAACTAATGAAAAACTGTTTTTT	CSASPPPTNEKLFF
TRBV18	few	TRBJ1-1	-	TGTGCCAGCTCACCGCCCAGGTATGGGTATCATACTGAAGCTTTCTTT	CASSPPRYGYHTEAFF
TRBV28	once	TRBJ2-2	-	TGTGCCAGCAGTTTATTTACAGGCCCGAACACCGGGGAGCTGTTTTTT	CASSLFTGPNTGELFF
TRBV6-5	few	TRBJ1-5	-	TGTGCCAGCACTTTGACAGAAAATTCAAATCAGCCCCAGCATTTT	CASTLTENSNQPQHF
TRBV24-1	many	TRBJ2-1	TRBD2	TGTGCCACCAGTGATTCGAGACTAGCGGAGTCCTACAATGAGCAGTTCTTC	CATSDSRLAESYNEQFF
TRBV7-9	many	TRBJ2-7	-	TGTGCCAGCAGCGGTGTAGGGTTCTACGAGCAGTACTTC	CASSGVGFYEQYF
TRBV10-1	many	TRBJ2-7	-	TGCGCCAGCAGTGAGTCTAACAGGGCGGACGAGCAGTACTTC	CASSESNRADEQYF
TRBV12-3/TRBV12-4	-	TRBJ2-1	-	TGTGCCAGCAGTTTATTTGAGGAGCAGTTCTTC	CASSLFEEQFF
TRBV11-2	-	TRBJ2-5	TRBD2	TGTGCCAGCAGCCGACGCGGACTAGCGGGAGGAGAGACCCAGTACTTC	CASSRRGLAGGETQYF
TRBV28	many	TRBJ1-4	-	TGTGCCAGCAGTTTATGGACCGGGGGGAATGAAAAACTGTTTTTT	CASSLWTGGNEKLFF
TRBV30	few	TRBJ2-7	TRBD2	TGTGCCTGGAGACCGGGAGGGGCTTACGAGCAGTACTTC	CAWRPGGAYEQYF